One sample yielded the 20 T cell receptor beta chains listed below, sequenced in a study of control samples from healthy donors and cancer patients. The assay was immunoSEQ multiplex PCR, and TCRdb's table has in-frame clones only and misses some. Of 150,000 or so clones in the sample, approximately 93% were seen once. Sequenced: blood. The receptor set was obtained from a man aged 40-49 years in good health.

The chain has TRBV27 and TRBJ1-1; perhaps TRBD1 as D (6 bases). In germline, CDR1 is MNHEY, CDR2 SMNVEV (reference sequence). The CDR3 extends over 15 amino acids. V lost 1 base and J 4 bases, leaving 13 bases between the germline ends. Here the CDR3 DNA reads TGTGCCAGCAGTTTATGGGCAGGGGCGGGCACTGAAGCTTTCTTT. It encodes CASSLWAGAGTEAFF.

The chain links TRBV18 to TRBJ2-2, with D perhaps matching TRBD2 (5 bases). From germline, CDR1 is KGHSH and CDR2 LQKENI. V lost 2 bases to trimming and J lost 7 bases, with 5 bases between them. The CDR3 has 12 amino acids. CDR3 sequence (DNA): TGTGCCAGCTCACCAGGAGGCGGGGAGCTGTTTTTT. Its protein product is CASSPGGGELFF. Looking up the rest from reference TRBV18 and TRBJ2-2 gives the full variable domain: NAGVMQNPRHLVRRRGQEARLRCSPMKGHSHVYWYRQLPEEGLKFMVYLQKENIIDESGMPKERFSAEFPKEGPSILRIQQVVRGDSAAYFCASSPGGGELFFGEGSRLTVL.

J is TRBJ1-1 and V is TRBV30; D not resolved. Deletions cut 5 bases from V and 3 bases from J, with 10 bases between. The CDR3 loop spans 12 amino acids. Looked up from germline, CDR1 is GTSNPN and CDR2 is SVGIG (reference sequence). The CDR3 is CAWGRLDTEAFF. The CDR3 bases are TGTGCCTGGGGGCGGTTGGACACTGAAGCTTTCTTT. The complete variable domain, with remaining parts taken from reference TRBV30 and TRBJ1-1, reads SQTIHQWPATLVQPVGSPLSLECTVEGTSNPNLYWYRQAAGRGLQLLFYSVGIGQISSEVPQNLSASRPQDRQFILSSKKLLLSDSGFYLCAWGRLDTEAFFGQGTRLTVV.

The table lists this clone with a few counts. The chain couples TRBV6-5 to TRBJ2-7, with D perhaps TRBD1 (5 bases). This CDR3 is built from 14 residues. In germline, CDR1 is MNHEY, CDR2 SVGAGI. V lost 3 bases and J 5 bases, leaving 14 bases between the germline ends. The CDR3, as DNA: TGTGCCAGCAGTTATGGGTTGCAAGGGGACGAGCAGTACTTC. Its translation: CASSYGLQGDEQYF.

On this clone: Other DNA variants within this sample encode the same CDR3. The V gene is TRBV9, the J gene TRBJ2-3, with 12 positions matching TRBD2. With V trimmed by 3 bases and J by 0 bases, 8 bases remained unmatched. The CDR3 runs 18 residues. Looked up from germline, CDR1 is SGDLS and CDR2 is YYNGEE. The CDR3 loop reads CASSALAGGQISTDTQYF. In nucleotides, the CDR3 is TGTGCCAGCAGCGCACTAGCGGGGGGCCAAATTAGCACAGATACGCAGTATTTT.

The CDR3 DNA reads TGTGCCACCAGCAGAGGGACAGGGAACACTGAAGCTTTCTTT. Encoded protein: CATSRGTGNTEAFF. The chain uses TRBV15 and TRBJ1-1; TRBD1 matches at 7 bases. The CDR3 extends over 14 amino acids. Per germline, CDR1 LNHNV and CDR2 YYDKDF (reference sequence). The V segment lost 1 base and the J segment 1 base; nucleotides outside the gene matches: 0. The full variable domain, with the rest looked up from reference TRBV15 and TRBJ1-1, is DAMVIQNPRYQVTQFGKPVTLSCSQTLNHNVMYWYQQKSSQAPKLLFHYYDKDFNNEADTPDNFQSRRPNTSFCFLDIRSPGLGDTAMYLCATSRGTGNTEAFFGQGTRLTVV.

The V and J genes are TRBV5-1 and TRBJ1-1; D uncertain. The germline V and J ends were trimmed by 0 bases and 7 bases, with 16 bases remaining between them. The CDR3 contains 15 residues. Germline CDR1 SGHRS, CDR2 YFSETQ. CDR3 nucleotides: TGCGCCAGCAGCTTGGAGTCCCGTCTGGCCCTTGAAGCTTTCTTT. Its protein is CASSLESRLALEAFF.

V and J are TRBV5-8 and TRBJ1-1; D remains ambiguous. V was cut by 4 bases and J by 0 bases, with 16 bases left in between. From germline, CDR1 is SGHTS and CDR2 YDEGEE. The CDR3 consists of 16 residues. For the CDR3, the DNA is TGTGCCAGCAGCGTTCGACGGCCGGGCCTGAACACTGAAGCTTTCTTT. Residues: CASSVRRPGLNTEAFF.

The CDR3 DNA sequence: TGTGCCAGCAGTTCTATCTATGGCTACACCTTC. Its protein is CASSSIYGYTF. The chain joins TRBV28 to TRBJ1-2, with unresolved D. The CDR3 is 11 residues long. Trimming removed 4 bases at V and 4 bases at J, with 4 bases between. Germline CDR1 and CDR2: MDHEN and SYDVKM.

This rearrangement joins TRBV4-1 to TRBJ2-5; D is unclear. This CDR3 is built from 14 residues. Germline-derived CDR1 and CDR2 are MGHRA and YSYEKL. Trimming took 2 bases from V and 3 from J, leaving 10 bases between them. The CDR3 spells CASSQRLEKETQYF. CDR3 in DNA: TGCGCCAGCAGCCAACGACTGGAGAAAGAGACCCAGTACTTC.

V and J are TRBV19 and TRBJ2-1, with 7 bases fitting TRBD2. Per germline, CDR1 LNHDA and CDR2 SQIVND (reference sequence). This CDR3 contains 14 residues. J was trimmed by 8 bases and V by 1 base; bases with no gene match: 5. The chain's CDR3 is CASSIASGVDEQFF. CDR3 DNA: TGTGCCAGTAGTATAGCCAGCGGGGTCGATGAGCAGTTCTTC.

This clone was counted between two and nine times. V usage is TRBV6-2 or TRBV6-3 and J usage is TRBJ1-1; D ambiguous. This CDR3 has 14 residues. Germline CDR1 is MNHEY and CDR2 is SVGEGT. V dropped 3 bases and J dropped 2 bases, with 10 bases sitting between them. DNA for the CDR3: TGTGCCAGCAGTTATAGAGGGCCTAACACTGAAGCTTTCTTT. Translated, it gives CASSYRGPNTEAFF.

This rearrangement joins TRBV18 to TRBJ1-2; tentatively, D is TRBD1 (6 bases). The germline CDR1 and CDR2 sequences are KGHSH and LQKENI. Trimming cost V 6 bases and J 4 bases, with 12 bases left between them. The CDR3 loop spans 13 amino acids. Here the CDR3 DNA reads TGTGCCAGCTCCCCAGGGGAGCGCTATGGCTACACCTTC. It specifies CASSPGERYGYTF.

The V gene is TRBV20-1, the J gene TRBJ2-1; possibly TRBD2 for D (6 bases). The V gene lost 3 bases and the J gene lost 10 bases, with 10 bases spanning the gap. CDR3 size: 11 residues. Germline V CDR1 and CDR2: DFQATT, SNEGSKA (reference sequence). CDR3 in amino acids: CSASRRGEQFF. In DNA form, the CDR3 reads TGCAGTGCTAGCAGACGGGGGGAGCAGTTCTTC.

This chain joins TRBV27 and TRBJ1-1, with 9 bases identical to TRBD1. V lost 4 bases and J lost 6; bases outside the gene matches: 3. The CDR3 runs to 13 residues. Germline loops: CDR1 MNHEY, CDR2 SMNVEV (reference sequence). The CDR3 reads CASSSGTGPEAFF. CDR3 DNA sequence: TGTGCCAGCAGTTCCGGGACAGGGCCTGAAGCTTTCTTT.

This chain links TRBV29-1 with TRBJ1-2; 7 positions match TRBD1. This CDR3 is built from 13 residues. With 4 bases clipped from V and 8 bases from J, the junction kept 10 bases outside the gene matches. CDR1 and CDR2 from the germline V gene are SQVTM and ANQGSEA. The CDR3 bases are TGCAGCGTTGCCGCCTCGACAGGGCGGGGCTACACCTTC. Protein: CSVAASTGRGYTF.

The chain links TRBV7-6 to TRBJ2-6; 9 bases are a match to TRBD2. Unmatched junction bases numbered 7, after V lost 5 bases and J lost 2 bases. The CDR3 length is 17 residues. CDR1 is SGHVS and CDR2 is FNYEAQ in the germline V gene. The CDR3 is CASSPLAGGPGANVLTF. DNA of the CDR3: TGTGCCAGCAGCCCTCTGGCGGGGGGGCCTGGGGCCAACGTCCTGACTTTC.

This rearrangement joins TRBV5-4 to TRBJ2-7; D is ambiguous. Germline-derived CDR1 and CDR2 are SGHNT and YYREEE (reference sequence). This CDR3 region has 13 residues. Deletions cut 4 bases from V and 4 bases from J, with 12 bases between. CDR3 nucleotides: TGTGCCAGCAGCCACCCCCACAGTTACGAGCAGTACTTC. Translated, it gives CASSHPHSYEQYF.

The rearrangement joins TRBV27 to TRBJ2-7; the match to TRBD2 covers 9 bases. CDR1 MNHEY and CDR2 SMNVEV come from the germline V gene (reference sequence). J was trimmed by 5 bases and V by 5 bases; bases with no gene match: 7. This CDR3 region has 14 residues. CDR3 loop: CASSPGTSRHEQYF. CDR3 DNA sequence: TGTGCCAGCAGTCCCGGGACTAGCCGGCACGAGCAGTACTTC.

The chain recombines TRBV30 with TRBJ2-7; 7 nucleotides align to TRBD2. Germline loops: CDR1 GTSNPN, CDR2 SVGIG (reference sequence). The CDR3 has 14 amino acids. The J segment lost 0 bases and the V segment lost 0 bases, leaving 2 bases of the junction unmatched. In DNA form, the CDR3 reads TGTGCCTGGAGTGTGGGAGGGGACTCCTACGAGCAGTACTTC. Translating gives CAWSVGGDSYEQYF.